This TCR beta chain comes out of a study of shared clonotypes between healthy human individuals (dated by TCRdb to between 2020 and 2021). Some background on the complete study: The cohort included three men and a couple of women between 18 and 49 years of age. To increase sequencing depth and limit assay-specific biases, different laboratories used diverse techniques to prepare libraries and sequence TCR repertoires. To estimate repertoire size and how much clonotype sharing occurs between individuals, the study deeply sequenced the blood TCR repertoires of five healthy adults. Leukapheresis yielded between about 0.8 and 9.5 billion PBMCs per donor. For each donor, three plates each were used for CD4 naive and CD4 memory, two plates were used for CD8 naive, and one plate was used for CD8 memory.

As encoded in the germline V gene, CDR1 is SGHVS while CDR2 is FNYEAQ. The CDR3 numbers 17 residues from cysteine through phenylalanine. Just CDR3 DNA is preserved here, 51 bases in frame from base 1. V is cut back by 3 bases and J by 0 bases, with 4 bases in the junction unmatched. General conclusions and limits of the study: Sampling was restricted to blood, and TCR repertoires in tissue are likely to differ from TCR repertoires in blood. Across four donors, around 5.4% of naive CD4, 3% to 4% of naive CD8, about 2% of memory CD4, and 0.4% of memory CD8 clonotypes were shared. Rarefaction of sorted-subset datasets indicated incomplete sequencing despite the large sequencing depth. Based on pairwise subsampling, the degree of clonotype sharing among donors was expected to be affected by sequencing depth. Naive subsets generally had larger estimated clonotype richness than memory subsets. Compared with non-shared clonotypes, clonotypes shared by all four sorted-subset donors had higher generation probabilities. Because the study included only a small number of donors, the genetic and exposure-history diversity represented was limited.

For the CD8 naive samples, CD45RO-negative cells were positively selected for CCR7, yielding a CD45RA+CCR7+ population from which TemRA cells were excluded. The donors were healthy, HIV-negative adults who had no recently reported acute infections or vaccinations. All donors were Caucasian adults living in Nashville, Tennessee, USA. After blood collection by leukapheresis, PBMCs were isolated using Ficoll-Histopaque density gradient centrifugation and then cryopreserved in the vapor phase of liquid nitrogen. Analytical flow cytometry was used to check the purity and quantity of every magnetically sorted T cell population. Genomic DNA was isolated from each sorted fraction and quantified by UV absorbance on a Nanodrop 2000c. On this clone itself: Its antigen is currently not known. Per-nucleotide qualities are absent, and no much larger clonotype sits a single base away.

Using the deep immunoSEQ assay, TCR CDR3 regions were amplified from genomic DNA by multiplex PCR. Genomic DNA extracted from each cell subset was distributed evenly over all wells of several immunoSEQ 96-well plates, and each plate served as one replicate. For sorted subsets, roughly 200 ng of genomic DNA, equivalent to 25,000 to 35,000 T cell genomes, went into each replicate PCR. Purified libraries were quantified with a Qubit 3.0 fluorometer, sized on a Bioanalyzer 2100, and re-quantified with the KAPA Library Quantification kit. Every immunoSEQ 96-well plate was sequenced on a separate single-read 150-cycle Illumina NextSeq 550 flow cell. The study's own analysis went as follows. Because only junctional sequences without quality scores were contained in the immunoSEQ output, filtering matching that applied to full-length reads could not be performed. Sequences were annotated with PyIR, a Python wrapper for IgBLAST v1.9, using IMGT germline references to assign V/J genes and CDR3. Reads were removed for weak V/J assignments (E-value above 1e-6), missing CDR3, stop codons, out-of-frame junctions, or ambiguous translated residues. V3J clonotypes were defined as sequences sharing an identical inferred V gene, J gene, and CDR3 amino acid sequence. The percentage overlap between two repertoires was calculated by dividing the number of shared unique clonotypes by the size of the smaller repertoire. Three approaches were used to assess repertoire richness: RTK rarefaction, the Chao1 estimator, and Recon v2.1 estimates of unobserved clonotypes. OLGA was used to compute generation probabilities for all TCRbeta clonotypes that the gDNA method yielded from a handful of donors. TCRdb obtained this table from immuneACCESS and retained in-frame rearrangements with V and J assigned. These tables miss some clones; where compared with another copy, unresolved V genes account for less than half of the shortfall, and the remainder is unexplained. The D gene and trimming were derived from the DNA, and the V and J assignments and clone size from that table. The sample table contains over 2,000,000 clones; only one count was recorded for just under 95% of them. Approximately 1.6% of the sample goes to the ten largest clones.

The clonotype originates from a young man in good health. Some clones in this sample may be carry-over from other donors' samples. The chain employs TRBV7-6 and TRBJ2-6, and 8 bases in between align with TRBD1. The sample consisted of naive CD8+ T cells from PBMCs. Explained via the paper, the cell subset or site label denotes: CD45RA+CCR7+. The CDR3 region reads CASSFRDRLSGANVLTF. The sequence in DNA is TGTGCCAGCAGCTTCCGGGACAGGCTCTCTGGGGCCAACGTCCTGACTTTC.